In this sample, the clone carrying this T cell receptor (beta chain) turned up once. This record belongs to a study of T cell changes during pregnancy in multiple sclerosis. TCRdb's copy holds only in-frame clones and misses some; the assay was immunoSEQ multiplex PCR. The sample records about 40,000 clones, 88% being singletons. The CDR3 is 16 residues long. Germline V lookup: CDR1 SGHAT, CDR2 FQDESV (reference sequence). Trimming took 3 bases from V and 1 from J; bases not matched to a gene: 6. The specimen comprised peripheral blood, sampled in the first trimester of pregnancy. This sequence was found in a female donor in good health, enrolled as a control in a pregnancy study. This chain uses TRBV11-1 with TRBJ2-1; 7 positions agree with TRBD1. This CDR3 is CASSLFRDRSYNEQFF. The CDR3 region has the DNA TGTGCCAGCAGCTTGTTCCGGGACAGATCCTACAATGAGCAGTTCTTC.